The present TCR beta chain was sequenced within a study of blood T cell repertoires in COVID-19. Study information: The United States, Italy and Spain supplied acute and convalescent COVID-19 samples. In each case, the material was cDNA or gDNA derived from T cells, B-cell-depleted T cells, or PBMCs.

Authors' analysis steps: Amplification of reference gene primers was used by the study to estimate nucleated cell counts. The method was immunoSEQ multiplex PCR; TCRdb's version includes in-frame clones alone and lacks a portion of them. For V, J and clone size, that table is used; D and trimming come from the DNA. Of 260,000 or so clones listed, about four fifths were seen once; the top ten hold 4.5% to 6.5%. Trimming removed 1 base from V and 0 bases from J, with 11 bases in between. The germline V gene encodes CDR1 SGHDT and CDR2 YYEEEE. The CDR3 runs 15 residues. The chain employs TRBV5-6 and TRBJ2-7; tentatively, D is TRBD1 (6 bases). Sequenced input: peripheral blood. The source is a man aged 80 or over with acute or convalescent COVID-19. CDR3 in DNA: TGTGCCAGCAGCTTGTACACAGGGAGCTCCTACGAGCAGTACTTC. It is translated as CASSLYTGSSYEQYF.